A selection of T cell receptor beta chains follows, all from one sample in a study of cytomegalovirus exposure and HLA in healthy donors. The method was immunoSEQ multiplex PCR; TCRdb's version includes in-frame clones alone and lacks a portion of them. Among around 160,000 clones listed, 60% to 80% were seen once. The sample comprised PBMCs. Receptors were obtained from a male donor in good health and CMV-seronegative. CDR3s include the opening cysteine and the closing phenylalanine or tryptophan. Fields, in order: CDR3 protein, J gene, V gene.

CASDEGLAGGSEQYF,TRBJ2-7,TRBV6-1
CSTRRGTRTDTQYF,TRBJ2-3,TRBV29-1
CASSLTGTQYF,TRBJ2-5,TRBV2
CSATTSGYGTQYF,TRBJ2-5,TRBV29-1
CASSRGVETQYF,TRBJ2-5,TRBV6-1
CASSEPGQSSYNEQFF,TRBJ2-1,TRBV2
CASSVAGLNEKLFF,TRBJ1-4,TRBV9
CASLANTGELFF,TRBJ2-2,TRBV7-9
CASSRRGGQSFLETQYF,TRBJ2-5,TRBV5-1
CASRDRAGNTIYF,TRBJ1-3,TRBV6-5
CASRHRDKAYNEQFF,TRBJ2-1,TRBV19
CASSPPGARNQETQYF,TRBJ2-5,TRBV18
CASSRQGRGNQPQHF,TRBJ1-5,TRBV19
CASRVTGSGANVLTF,TRBJ2-6,TRBV6-1
CASSQTRVETQYF,TRBJ2-5,TRBV6-1
CASSGGAEETQYF,TRBJ2-5,TRBV7-8
CASSIGQNEQYF,TRBJ2-7,TRBV19
CASIRRENTGELFF,TRBJ2-2,TRBV2
CASRRTGGNYGYTF,TRBJ1-2,TRBV6-1
CASSGRDGGNQPQHF,TRBJ1-5,TRBV9
CASSEAGGVDEQFF,TRBJ2-1,TRBV25-1
CASSDSLSGSGELFF,TRBJ2-2,TRBV6-4
CASSFGRAPKQFF,TRBJ2-1,TRBV5-6
CASSPWLPEDNEQFF,TRBJ2-1,TRBV18
CASSPSRYRGVRYSNQPQHF,TRBJ1-5,TRBV10-1
CASSLPGHNEKLFF,TRBJ1-4,TRBV28
CASSWGLLRNPDTQYF,TRBJ2-3,TRBV7-8
CAIRGTGSGYTF,TRBJ1-2,TRBV10-3
CASSLGGPGNTIYF,TRBJ1-3,TRBV7-6
CASSFETEVDTQYF,TRBJ2-3,TRBV5-1
CASSPRGTSGSTGELFF,TRBJ2-2,TRBV7-9
CATLVQNYGYTF,TRBJ1-2,TRBV28
CATSGRGGTNEQFF,TRBJ2-1,TRBV6-6
CASSRLAGSTGELFF,TRBJ2-2,TRBV4-2
CASSVLSGEYNEQFF,TRBJ2-1,TRBV6-4
CASSRQDRGNEQFF,TRBJ2-1,TRBV4-1
CATGQGRYEQYF,TRBJ2-7,TRBV19
CASSLSPQDRVNGYTF,TRBJ1-2,TRBV27
CASSVEGSSGGRVLTF,TRBJ2-6,TRBV9
CASSISSGANVLTF,TRBJ2-6,TRBV7-6
CASSLAGETGELFF,TRBJ2-2,TRBV11-2
CASRHRESLNTEAFF,TRBJ1-1,TRBV23-1
CASSGFGTNPKETQYF,TRBJ2-5,TRBV9